The 27 T cell receptor beta chains listed next were all sequenced from one sample in a study of pediatric ulcerative colitis. Repertoires were generated with immunoSEQ multiplex PCR, while TCRdb's copy carries only in-frame clones and drops some. Of about 64,000 clones listed, over 70% are singletons. The sequencing input was blood. Receptors were obtained from a boy between 10 and 17 years old with moderate ulcerative colitis.

The V gene is TRBV4-2, the J gene TRBJ1-1; no clear D gene. V dropped 4 bases and J dropped 3 bases, with 12 bases sitting between them. Germline CDR1 reads LGHNA; CDR2 reads YNFKEQ. The CDR3 covers 14 residues. This chain's CDR3 is CASSLTPGDTEAFF. CDR3 nucleotides: TGTGCCAGCAGCCTAACCCCGGGAGACACTGAAGCTTTCTTT.

This chain uses TRBV2 with TRBJ1-1, with D tentatively TRBD1 (5 bases). The CDR3 covers 14 residues. Germline CDR1 SNHLY, CDR2 FYNNEI. Trimming removed 8 bases at V and 8 bases at J, with 21 bases between. CDR3 in DNA: TGTGCCAGCCGTGGGGGGGTCAGGTTCCAAGAAGCTTTCTTT. Translating it yields CASRGGVRFQEAFF.

J is TRBJ2-7 and V is TRBV12-5; maybe TRBD2 (6 bases). This CDR3 region has 16 residues. From germline, CDR1 is LGHNT and CDR2 FRNRAP. V was cut by 2 bases and J by 4 bases, with 18 bases left in between. The chain's CDR3 is CASGLPLPEGGYEQYF. CDR3 in DNA: TGTGCTAGTGGTTTGCCACTCCCCGAGGGAGGTTACGAGCAGTACTTC.

J is TRBJ2-1 and V is TRBV25-1; 9 positions match TRBD2. V gave up 3 bases and J gave up 7 bases; unmatched junction bases: 10. The germline V gene encodes CDR1 MGHDK and CDR2 SYGVNS. The CDR3 covers 16 residues. CDR3 protein: CASSDTTGTSWNEQFF. The DNA of the CDR3 is TGTGCCAGCAGTGACACGACCGGGACTAGCTGGAATGAGCAGTTCTTC.

The chain combines TRBV30 with TRBJ2-1; 7 bases line up with TRBD1. CDR3 length: 14 amino acids. The germline CDR1 and CDR2 sequences are GTSNPN and SVGIG (reference sequence). With 5 bases clipped from V and 2 bases from J, the junction kept 6 bases outside the gene matches. The CDR3 nucleotides are TGTGCCTGGGACCCGGGACAGACCTACAATGAGCAGTTCTTC. Protein sequence: CAWDPGQTYNEQFF. Together with reference TRBV30 and TRBJ2-1, the CDR3 gives the full variable domain: SQTIHQWPATLVQPVGSPLSLECTVEGTSNPNLYWYRQAAGRGLQLLFYSVGIGQISSEVPQNLSASRPQDRQFILSSKKLLLSDSGFYLCAWDPGQTYNEQFFGPGTRLTVL.

J is TRBJ1-1 and V is TRBV7-6; no firm D call. This CDR3 contains 13 residues. CDR1 is SGHVS, CDR2 FNYEAQ, per germline. The V and J ends lost 5 bases and 0 bases respectively, with 7 bases between them. This chain's CDR3 is CASSPRVNTEAFF. For the CDR3, the DNA is TGTGCCAGCAGCCCCCGTGTGAACACTGAAGCTTTCTTT.

This chain joins TRBV16 and TRBJ2-1; no clear D. The CDR3 has 15 residues. Trimming removed 3 bases from V and 0 bases from J, with 9 bases in between. Germline V CDR1 and CDR2: KGHSY, FQNENV. In nucleotides, the CDR3 is TGTGCCAGCAGCCAGTCAGAGCTCTCCTACAATGAGCAGTTCTTC. It yields the protein CASSQSELSYNEQFF. The whole variable domain, filled in from reference TRBV16 and TRBJ2-1, reads GEEVAQTPKHLVRGEGQKAKLYCAPIKGHSYVFWYQQVLKNEFKFLISFQNENVFDETGMPKERFSAKCLPNSPCSLEIQATKLEDSAVYFCASSQSELSYNEQFFGPGTRLTVL.

The rearrangement links TRBV5-4 to TRBJ1-1; D unresolved. Germline values: CDR1 SGHNT, CDR2 YYREEE (reference sequence). V was pared by 4 bases and J by 2 bases, with 6 bases between. The CDR3 length is 12 residues. In nucleotides, the CDR3 is TGTGCCAGCAGCAAGAGAAACACTGAAGCTTTCTTT. This sequence encodes CASSKRNTEAFF. Using reference TRBV5-4 and TRBJ1-1 for the parts outside the CDR3, the full variable domain is ETGVTQSPTHLIKTRGQQVTLRCSSQSGHNTVSWYQQALGQGPQFIFQYYREEENGRGNFPPRFSGLQFPNYSSELNVNALELDDSALYLCASSKRNTEAFFGQGTRLTVV.

The gene calls are TRBV7-9 and TRBJ2-7, with 8 positions matching TRBD1. CDR1 is SEHNR, CDR2 FQNEAQ, per germline (reference sequence). With V trimmed by 5 bases and J by 1 base, 7 bases remained unmatched. CDR3 size: 15 residues. CDR3 in DNA: TGTGCCAGCAGCAGGGGGACAGGCAGATCCTACGAGCAGTACTTC. The encoded protein is CASSRGTGRSYEQYF.

V gene TRBV5-1 combines with J gene TRBJ2-7; tentative D call: TRBD2 (5 bases). The CDR3 has 13 residues. Germline CDR1 SGHRS, CDR2 YFSETQ. The V end was cut by 1 base, the J end by 5 bases, with 10 bases between. The CDR3: CASSLPHGNEQYF. As DNA, the CDR3 is TGCGCCAGCAGCTTGCCCCACGGGAACGAGCAGTACTTC. Using reference TRBV5-1 and TRBJ2-7 for the parts outside the CDR3, the full variable domain is KAGVTQTPRYLIKTRGQQVTLSCSPISGHRSVSWYQQTPGQGLQFLFEYFSETQRNKGNFPGRFSGRQFSNSRSEMNVSTLELGDSALYLCASSLPHGNEQYFGPGTRLTVT.

The V call is TRBV7-7, the J call TRBJ2-1; possible D gene TRBD2, 6 bases. From germline, CDR1 is SSHAT and CDR2 FNYEAQ (reference sequence). Trimming took 5 bases from V and 12 from J, leaving 41 bases between them. The CDR3 contains 21 residues. This CDR3 reads CASSPPDVVMTSILELSVQFF. The CDR3 region has the DNA TGTGCCAGCAGCCCCCCTGATGTAGTGATGACTAGTATACTTGAGTTGAGTGTGCAGTTCTTC.

This clone was seen more than once but under ten times. The chain uses TRBV4-3 and TRBJ2-3; D is unresolved. Trimming cost V 0 bases and J 0 bases, with 10 bases left between them. The CDR3 contains 16 residues. From germline, CDR1 is LGHNA and CDR2 YSLEER. The CDR3: CASSQDWLGSTDTQYF. The CDR3 nucleotides are TGCGCCAGCAGCCAAGATTGGCTAGGGAGCACAGATACGCAGTATTTT.

This chain connects TRBV9 to TRBJ2-3; D unclear. CDR1 and CDR2 from the germline V gene are SGDLS and YYNGEE. The CDR3 is 15 amino acids. Deletions cut 0 bases from V and 1 base from J, with 9 bases between. CDR3 DNA sequence: TGTGCCAGCAGCGTAGACCAGGTTCGCACAGATACGCAGTATTTT. This gives the protein CASSVDQVRTDTQYF.

This chain uses TRBV18 with TRBJ2-3; 10 nucleotides line up with TRBD1. Germline CDR1 is KGHSH and CDR2 is LQKENI. V dropped 4 bases and J dropped 3; count of bases not matched to a gene: 10. The CDR3 spans 17 residues. CDR3 sequence (DNA): TGTGCCAGCTCACGACAGGGGGCTGTAACCCAGACAGATACGCAGTATTTT. Translating it yields CASSRQGAVTQTDTQYF.

The chain is built from TRBV6-5 and TRBJ2-7; 7 bases line up with TRBD1. The CDR3 is 15 residues long. The V segment lost 6 bases and the J segment 1 base; nucleotides outside the gene matches: 9. CDR1 and CDR2 (germline): MNHEY, SVGAGI. The CDR3 DNA is TGTGCCAGCAGGCCCCAGGGACAGATATCCTACGAGCAGTACTTC. Translating gives CASRPQGQISYEQYF.

In this sample, this clone turned up once. The V call is TRBV7-3, the J call TRBJ2-1, with 7 bases identical to TRBD2. CDR1 is SGHTA, CDR2 FQGTGA, per germline. V lost 4 bases to trimming and J lost 6 bases; unmatched junction nucleotides: 9. There are 15 residues in the CDR3. Written as DNA, the CDR3 is TGTGCCAGCAGCTCTACTAGCGCACCGCTCAATGAGCAGTTCTTC. Translating gives CASSSTSAPLNEQFF.

The chain couples TRBV10-3 to TRBJ1-1, with TRBD1 matching 8 bases. CDR3 size: 13 residues. V shed 4 bases, J shed 3 bases, and the junction held 1 base outside the gene matches. Germline-derived CDR1 and CDR2 are ENHRY and SYGVKD. The DNA for the CDR3 is TGTGCCATCAGTGGACAGGGGTACACTGAAGCTTTCTTT. Its protein is CAISGQGYTEAFF.

CDR3 sequence (DNA): TGCAGCGTTGAAGGGACAGGCGTCTCTGGGGCCAACGTCCTGACTTTC. Translation: CSVEGTGVSGANVLTF. V usage is TRBV29-1 and J usage is TRBJ2-6; 7 nucleotides match TRBD1. Germline V CDR1 and CDR2: SQVTM, ANQGSEA. With 1 base clipped from V and 0 bases from J, the junction kept 3 bases outside the gene matches. The CDR3 is 16 amino acids.

The J gene is TRBJ2-7, the V gene TRBV7-8; 9 bases align to TRBD1. V shed 5 bases and J 4 bases; nucleotides not matched to a gene: 6. Germline CDR1 SGHVS, CDR2 FQNEAQ. The CDR3 is made up of 14 amino acids. The DNA for the CDR3 is TGTGCCAGCAGCGAGACAGGGGGGGGTTACGAGCAGTACTTC. Its translation: CASSETGGGYEQYF.

V gene TRBV5-6 combines with J gene TRBJ1-3; D ambiguous. Germline CDR1 SGHDT, CDR2 YYEEEE. This CDR3 comprises 15 residues. The V end lost 0 bases, the J end lost 4 bases, and 11 bases lay between the germline ends. CDR3: CASSLGSLGGNTIYF. The CDR3 bases are TGTGCCAGCAGCTTGGGGTCCCTGGGGGGAAACACCATATATTTT.

The chain has TRBV5-4 and TRBJ1-1; no reliable D call. In germline, CDR1 is SGHNT, CDR2 YYREEE (reference sequence). The CDR3 has 12 residues. V was pared by 1 base and J by 2 bases, with 3 bases between. DNA for the CDR3: TGTGCCAGCAGCTTGATTAACACTGAAGCTTTCTTT. It is translated as CASSLINTEAFF.

This clone was observed a few times. The rearrangement uses TRBV4-1 and TRBJ1-2, with D perhaps matching TRBD1 (5 bases). Germline values: CDR1 MGHRA, CDR2 YSYEKL. The V end was cut by 1 base, the J end by 3 bases, with 12 bases between. The CDR3 length is 15 residues. DNA of the CDR3: TGCGCCAGCAGCCAAGGATCCGGGACCCACTATGGCTACACCTTC. This translates into CASSQGSGTHYGYTF.

The CDR3 spells CASSVLPGVTYNEQFF. The CDR3 DNA is TGTGCCAGCAGCGTCCTCCCGGGAGTAACCTACAATGAGCAGTTCTTC. The V gene is TRBV7-3, the J gene TRBJ2-1; maybe TRBD2 (6 bases). The CDR3 loop spans 16 amino acids. The V and J ends lost 5 bases and 2 bases respectively, with 16 bases between them. CDR1 SGHTA and CDR2 FQGTGA come from the germline V gene.

CDR3 sequence reads: CARGQNQAFF. For the CDR3, the DNA is TGTGCCAGGGGACAGAATCAAGCTTTCTTT. The J gene is TRBJ1-1, the V gene TRBV2; 7 bases fit TRBD1. J lost 9 bases, V lost 9 bases, and 4 bases had no gene match. CDR1 and CDR2 from the germline V gene are SNHLY and FYNNEI. The CDR3 contains 10 residues.

The V and J genes are TRBV18 and TRBJ1-3; tentatively, D is TRBD1 (5 bases). The CDR3 has 15 residues. V dropped 1 base and J dropped 3 bases, with 10 bases sitting between them. Germline values: CDR1 KGHSH, CDR2 LQKENI. In DNA, the CDR3 is TGTGCCAGCTCACCACTAGGGACCGATGGAAACACCATATATTTT. It codes for CASSPLGTDGNTIYF.

This clone was found a few times. This chain connects TRBV30 to TRBJ1-4; no reliable D call. The CDR3 runs 15 residues. Germline V gene data show CDR1 as GTSNPN and CDR2 as SVGIG (reference sequence). The V end was cut by 0 bases, the J end by 0 bases, with 8 bases between. CDR3 DNA sequence: TGTGCCTGGAGTGTCGGAAGTGCAACTAATGAAAAACTGTTTTTT. It is translated as CAWSVGSATNEKLFF.

This clone occurred once. The chain uses TRBV19 and TRBJ1-2; 9 bases are a match to TRBD1. The CDR3 length is 14 residues. From germline, CDR1 is LNHDA and CDR2 SQIVND (reference sequence). Germline trimming cut 3 bases from V and 2 bases from J; bases unmatched to any gene: 1. The CDR3 coding sequence is TGTGCCAGTAGTATTGACAGGGGGAACTATGGCTACACCTTC. It codes for CASSIDRGNYGYTF. Variable domain in full (rest from reference TRBV19 and TRBJ1-2): DGGITQSPKYLFRKEGQNVTLSCEQNLNHDAMYWYRQDPGQGLRLIYYSQIVNDFQKGDIAEGYSVSREKKESFPLTVTSAQKNPTAFYLCASSIDRGNYGYTFGSGTRLTVV.